These T cell receptor beta chains were read from a single sample in a study of CD8+CD57+ T cells in acquired aplastic anemia. TCRdb recomputed calls from the reads with MiXCR, one row per CDR3 protein. The data show approximately 120,000 distinct CDR3 sequences, nearly 40% seen once. Sequencing input: sorted CD4+, CD8+, or CD8+CD57+ T cells (not recorded which) from PBMCs. The receptors were sampled from a human donor with aplastic anemia. The CDR3 runs from the conserved cysteine through the conserved F or W. A D gene is named only where the DNA matches it firmly. The size entry is marked missing in some rows and otherwise reads once, few, many or a size class.

d_call	v_call	clone_size	j_call	cdr3_nt	cdr3_aa
TRBD1	TRBV19	many	TRBJ2-3	TGTGCCAGTAGTAGGGGGACAGGGTTCGGCACAGATACGCAGTATTTT	CASSRGTGFGTDTQYF
TRBD1	TRBV28	NA	TRBJ1-5	TGTGCCAGCAGCACAGGGGGCGGTTGGAGCAATCAGCCCCAGCATTTT	CASSTGGGWSNQPQHF
TRBD1	TRBV20-1	many	TRBJ1-3	TGCAGTGCTACGCGACAGGGGGCTAGCTACACCATATATTTT	CSATRQGASYTIYF
NA	TRBV10-2	NA	TRBJ2-3	TGCGCCACCTTCGCAAGCGGGCACTCAGATACGCAGTATTTT	CATFASGHSDTQYF
NA	TRBV20-1	many	TRBJ1-6	TGCAGTGCTAGGGCGGGGCGGAATTCACCCCTCCACTTT	CSARAGRNSPLHF
TRBD1	TRBV30	NA	TRBJ2-7	TGTGCCCTTGCGGGACAGGATCCCTACGAGCAGTACTTC	CALAGQDPYEQYF
NA	TRBV18	NA	TRBJ1-3	TGTGCCAGCTCACCGGAAGGCTCTGGAAACACCGTATATTTT	CASSPEGSGNTVYF
TRBD1	TRBV7-9	many	TRBJ1-1	TGTGCCAGCAACTCCGGACAGGGGGACCCTGAAGCTTTCTTT	CASNSGQGDPEAFF
TRBD1	TRBV7-9	once	TRBJ2-2	TGTGCCAGCAGCTATCGGACAGGGGAGGCCGGGGAGCTGTTTTTT	CASSYRTGEAGELFF
NA	TRBV7-2	NA	TRBJ1-6	TGTGCCAGCAGAGTGAAGAATTCACCCCTCCACTTT	CASRVKNSPLHF
TRBD1	TRBV7-9	NA	TRBJ1-2	TGTGCCAGCCTCGACAGGGACTATGGCTACACCTTC	CASLDRDYGYTF
NA	TRBV6-5	many	TRBJ1-1	TGTGCCAGCAGTTCCAACCGGGGGTCTGAAGCTTTCTTT	CASSSNRGSEAFF
NA	TRBV4-2	NA	TRBJ1-4	TGTGCCAGCAGCCAAGATGATCAGACTACTAATGAAAAACTGTTTTTT	CASSQDDQTTNEKLFF
NA	TRBV29-1	NA	TRBJ1-3	TGCAGCGTTGAAGATCTTCAGGGAACGGGAGGAAACACCATATATTTT	CSVEDLQGTGGNTIYF
NA	TRBV28	many	TRBJ2-7	TGTGCCAGCACCATCACTGGGACCTCCTACGAGCAGTACTTC	CASTITGTSYEQYF
NA	TRBV20-1	many	TRBJ2-1	TGCAGTCTCCCGGGACTTACTACCGGCGAGCAGTTCTTC	CSLPGLTTGEQFF
TRBD1	TRBV29-1	once	TRBJ2-7	TGCAGCGTTAGCCGGGACAGGGTAGGCGAGCAGTACTTC	CSVSRDRVGEQYF
NA	TRBV2	many	TRBJ1-1	TGTGCCAGCAGGATAGCGGACGCGAACACTGAAGCTTTCTTT	CASRIADANTEAFF
TRBD1	TRBV25-1	NA	TRBJ1-2	TGTGCCAGCAGGAGGACAGGGGGCGGATCTAACTATGGCTACACCTTC	CASRRTGGGSNYGYTF
NA	TRBV2	many	TRBJ2-7	TGTGCCAGCAGAGCTCAGGGGAACTTAGGCGAGCAGTACTTC	CASRAQGNLGEQYF
TRBD1	TRBV7-2	many	TRBJ1-5	TGTGCCAGCAGCACGGGACAGGCCCAGCCCCAGCATTTT	CASSTGQAQPQHF
NA	TRBV6-4	many	TRBJ1-3	TGTGCCAGCAGTGGCCAGGACAGACCTTCTGGAAACACCATATATTTT	CASSGQDRPSGNTIYF
NA	TRBV7-8	many	TRBJ1-2	TGTGCCAGCAGCTTGGTTGACTATGGCTACACCTTC	CASSLVDYGYTF
TRBD1	TRBV5-4	many	TRBJ1-6	TGTGCCAGCAGCTGGGGACAGGGTTATAATTCACCCCTCCACTTT	CASSWGQGYNSPLHF
NA	TRBV2	few	TRBJ2-5	TGTGCCACCAGCAGAGGAGGGGGGGGGCAAGAGACCCAGTACTTC	CATSRGGGGQETQYF
NA	TRBV4-3	many	TRBJ1-6	TGCGCCAGCAGCCAAGAGGGGTGGGATAATTCACCCCTCCACTTT	CASSQEGWDNSPLHF
NA	TRBV24-1	NA	TRBJ1-2	TGTGCCACCAGCCCCGGGGGCCTATCCTACACCTTC	CATSPGGLSYTF
NA	TRBV18	many	TRBJ1-1	TGTGCCAGCAGTGCGGGCCCGAACACTGAAGCTTTCTTT	CASSAGPNTEAFF
NA	TRBV12-3/TRBV12-4	many	TRBJ2-2	TGTGCCAGCAGTGGGGGGGGGGAGCTGTTTTTT	CASSGGGELFF
NA	TRBV6-6	many	TRBJ1-1	TGTGCCAGCACCCCATTGGGGGGGGACACTGAAGCTTTCTTT	CASTPLGGDTEAFF
NA	TRBV7-9	NA	TRBJ1-6	TGTGCCAGCAGCTTAGCGGGGGATGGTTCACCCCTCCACTTT	CASSLAGDGSPLHF
TRBD2	TRBV20-1	many	TRBJ2-3	TGCAGTGCTAGAGATCCGGCTAGCGGGGGGTTGGATACGCAGTATTTT	CSARDPASGGLDTQYF
TRBD2	TRBV6-1	NA	TRBJ2-5	TGTGCCAGCAGCCGTAGCGGGGGGTCGGAGACCCAGTACTTC	CASSRSGGSETQYF
NA	TRBV4-1	many	TRBJ2-5	TGCGCCAGCAGCCAAGTACCTTACCAAGAGACCCAGTACTTC	CASSQVPYQETQYF
NA	TRBV4-1	many	TRBJ1-1	TGCGCCAGCAGCCAAGAGGAAGGACGCATGAACACTGAAGCTTTCTTT	CASSQEEGRMNTEAFF
NA	TRBV19	many	TRBJ1-5	TGTGCCAGTGGGGTTAGCAATCAGCCCCAGCATTTT	CASGVSNQPQHF
NA	TRBV7-7	once	TRBJ1-1	TGTGCCAGCAGCTTAGAAGCTTTCATGAACACTGAAGCTTTCTTT	CASSLEAFMNTEAFF
NA	TRBV5-1	few	TRBJ1-1	TGCGCCAGCAGCCCCAAGCCACAGGCTTTGAACACTGAAGCTTTCTTT	CASSPKPQALNTEAFF
NA	TRBV2	few	TRBJ1-5	TGTGCCAGCAGCCTCGGCGGCCGTAGCAATCAGCCCCAGCATTTT	CASSLGGRSNQPQHF
TRBD2	TRBV20-1	NA	TRBJ2-5	TGCAGTGCTAGGGGAGGGACTAGCGGGGATAGAATCGAGTACTTC	CSARGGTSGDRIEYF
NA	TRBV9	NA	TRBJ1-6	TGTGCCAGCAGCGGAGAAGGTTCACCCCTCCACTTT	CASSGEGSPLHF
NA	TRBV5-3	NA	TRBJ1-2	TGTGCCAGCAGCTTTGGTCAGGGCCATGGCTACACCTTC	CASSFGQGHGYTF
TRBD1	TRBV19	many	TRBJ1-2	TGTGCCAGTTGGGACGAGAGGGACAGGCCAAAAGGGTCGTATGGCTACACCTTC	CASWDERDRPKGSYGYTF
NA	TRBV10-3	NA	TRBJ1-2	TGTGCCATCAGTGAGTCTGGTTATGGCTACACCTTC	CAISESGYGYTF
NA	TRBV24-1	NA	TRBJ2-7	TGTGCCACCAACAGACTTGTAACCTACGAGCAGTACTTC	CATNRLVTYEQYF
TRBD1	TRBV6-1	many	TRBJ1-6	TGTGCCAGCACCGCAGGGGGAATATCACCCCTCCACTTT	CASTAGGISPLHF
NA	TRBV29-1	many	TRBJ1-1	TGCAGCGTTGAAGATTTAGGGGGTTGGCCCCCCGCTTTCTTT	CSVEDLGGWPPAFF